Here is one TCR beta chain with its context. This clone was counted between two and nine times. Its antigen is still unknown. No quality values exist for individual bases; no much larger clone is one base distant. What the time point label conveys for this sample: about 28 days (+/-7) after the second vaccine dose. AZD1222 recipients with second doses at about 4 weeks or about 12 weeks were pooled, because spike-specific TCR depth and breadth did not differ between schedules. The vaccinee samples were drawn from two UK trials, COV001 and COV002, one of which was a single-blind randomized controlled phase 2/3 trial testing AZD1222 (ChAdOx1 nCoV-19) in healthy adults. Trial participant PBMC samples were collected at day 0 and day 28 after the second dose for TCRbeta chain sequencing. The data belong to a study of T cell responses to AZD1222 COVID-19 vaccine (dated by TCRdb to about 2021). About the full investigation: TCR sequencing was performed for 230 to 250 trial participants, of whom 200 to 220 were given two doses of AZD1222 and approximately 25 were given two doses of MenACWY control vaccine. Trial participants were enrolled by age into 18-55, 56-69 and 70-plus year subgroups, with approximately 150, 30 and 60 TCR-sequenced participants respectively.

Measured from the cysteine to the phenylalanine, the CDR3 is 13 residues long. Only CDR3 DNA is held: 39 bases, read in frame from base 1. The germline V gene specifies SNHLY as CDR1 and FYNNEI as CDR2. The V and J ends are trimmed by 2 bases and 6 bases, leaving 8 bases between them. The investigation overall reported the following: Conclusions about previously exposed vaccinees are limited because only six or seven AZD1222 recipients were SARS-CoV-2 seropositive at baseline. Vaccine-associated CD4 TCRs spanned the whole spike protein, with dominant responses in regions 160-218 and 743-854. Participants were mostly white British and included more females than males, and it was suggested by the authors that clonal diversity may have been underestimated. Spike-specific TCR breadth and depth rose significantly after two AZD1222 doses compared with day 0 and with MenACWY recipients. Nearly half of unique spike-specific TCRs reportedly recognized epitopes outside regions mutated in the B.1.351 and B.1.1.7 variants. The 56-69-year group was small, and its depth increase did not reach significance, likely because of low power. Because no day 14 peak-response samples were available, repertoires were characterized only after the peak T cell response.

The CDR3 regions of human TCRbeta chains were analyzed by immunosequencing. Processing in the source paper ran as follows. TCRs in the repertoires were compared against a reference library of SARS-CoV-2-specific TCRs that had been generated with the MIRA antigen-specificity platform. Breadth was defined as the fraction of unique TCRs that were SARS-CoV-2-associated, and depth was defined as the fraction of total T cells that were SARS-CoV-2-associated. Each spike-specific TCR was assigned to its reactive spike region and to a CD4 or CD8 class using the MIRA data. Log10-transformed breadth and depth values were compared by one-way ANOVA with Sidak's multiple comparisons tests. Imported from immuneACCESS, the table was reduced by TCRdb to in-frame sequences with V and J called. These copies leave out some clones; in studies compared against another copy, an unresolved V gene accounts for under half, and the cause of the remainder is not known. The V and J calls and clone size come from that table; D and trimming were worked out from the DNA. This sample gives under 170,000 clones in total; around 90% of them show up just once. The top ten clones comprise about 3.3% of the sample.

The sample was peripheral blood, taken 28 days after the second AZD1222 dose. The sequence links TRBV2 to TRBJ2-1; no D gene call is confident. The clonotype was recovered from an adult who received the AZD1222 COVID-19 vaccine. The CDR3 amino acid sequence is: CASSERSGNEQFF. The DNA reads TGTGCCAGCAGTGAAAGGTCGGGCAATGAGCAGTTCTTC.